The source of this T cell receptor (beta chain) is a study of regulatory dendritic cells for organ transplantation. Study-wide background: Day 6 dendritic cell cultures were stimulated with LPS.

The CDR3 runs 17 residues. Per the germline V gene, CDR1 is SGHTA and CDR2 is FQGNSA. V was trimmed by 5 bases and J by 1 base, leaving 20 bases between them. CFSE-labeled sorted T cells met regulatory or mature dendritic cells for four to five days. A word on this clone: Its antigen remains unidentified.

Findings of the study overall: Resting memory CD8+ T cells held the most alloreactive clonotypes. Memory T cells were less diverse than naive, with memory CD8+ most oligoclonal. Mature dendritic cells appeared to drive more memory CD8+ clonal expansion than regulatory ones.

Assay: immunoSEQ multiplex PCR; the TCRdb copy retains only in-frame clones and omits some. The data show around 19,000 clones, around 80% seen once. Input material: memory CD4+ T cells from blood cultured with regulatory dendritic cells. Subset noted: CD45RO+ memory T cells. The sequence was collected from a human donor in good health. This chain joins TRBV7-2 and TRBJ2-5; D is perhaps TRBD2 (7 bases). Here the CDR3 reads CASSPFPRGGLQETQYF. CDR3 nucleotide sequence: TGTGCCAGCAGCCCCTTCCCTAGGGGGGGCCTCCAAGAGACCCAGTACTTC.